This is a list of T cell receptor beta chains from one sample in a study of post-analysis software for immune sequencing data. TCRdb redid the calling of the PCR reads with MiXCR, one entry per CDR3 protein. The repertoire holds about 500,000 distinct CDR3 sequences, with over 35% as singletons. Sequencing input: blood. The receptors come from a girl between 5 and 17 years old with multiple sclerosis. The CDR3 runs from the conserved cysteine through the conserved F or W. A D gene is named only where the DNA matches it firmly. The size entry is marked missing in some rows and otherwise reads once, few, many or a size class.

abundance: -; v_gene: TRBV10-3; d_gene: TRBD1; j_gene: TRBJ1-5; CDR3nt: TGTGCCACAACGGTGGGACAGAATCAGCCCCAGCATTTT; CDR3aa: CATTVGQNQPQHF
abundance: -; v_gene: TRBV7-3; d_gene: -; j_gene: TRBJ2-3; CDR3nt: TGTGCCAGCAGCTCCCGGGGGGACAGAGTCACAGATACGCAGTATTTT; CDR3aa: CASSSRGDRVTDTQYF
abundance: -; v_gene: TRBV5-1; d_gene: TRBD1; j_gene: TRBJ2-3; CDR3nt: TGCGCCAGCAGTCCCGGGACAGGCCCTAGCACAGATACGCAGTATTTT; CDR3aa: CASSPGTGPSTDTQYF
abundance: -; v_gene: TRBV2; d_gene: -; j_gene: TRBJ2-5; CDR3nt: TGTGCCAGCAGTGTACGCGGGGGAGGGGGTGAGCAGTACTTC; CDR3aa: CASSVRGGGGEQYF
abundance: few; v_gene: TRBV20-1; d_gene: -; j_gene: TRBJ1-1; CDR3nt: TGCAGTGCTAGCTCCCTATCGAACACTGAAGCTTTCTTT; CDR3aa: CSASSLSNTEAFF
abundance: -; v_gene: TRBV3-1; d_gene: -; j_gene: TRBJ1-1; CDR3nt: TGTGCCAGCAGCATGAACACTGAAGCTTTCTTT; CDR3aa: CASSMNTEAFF
abundance: many; v_gene: TRBV7-3; d_gene: -; j_gene: TRBJ2-3; CDR3nt: TGTGCCAGCAGCTTAACGGCTAGCACAGATACGCAGTATTTT; CDR3aa: CASSLTASTDTQYF
abundance: -; v_gene: TRBV5-1; d_gene: TRBD1; j_gene: TRBJ1-6; CDR3nt: TGCGCCAGCAGCTTGGCCGGGACAGGGCGTTCACCCCTCCACTTT; CDR3aa: CASSLAGTGRSPLHF
abundance: -; v_gene: TRBV5-1; d_gene: -; j_gene: TRBJ2-1; CDR3nt: TGCGCCAGCAGCTTGGGGGACGGGGCTTGGGATGAGCAGTTCTTC; CDR3aa: CASSLGDGAWDEQFF
abundance: -; v_gene: TRBV4-3; d_gene: -; j_gene: TRBJ2-1; CDR3nt: TGCGCCAGCAGCCGGAAGATGGCCAATGAGCAGTTCTTC; CDR3aa: CASSRKMANEQFF
abundance: -; v_gene: TRBV7-2; d_gene: TRBD1; j_gene: TRBJ1-2; CDR3nt: TGTGCCAGCACTCTTGGCGGGGACAGGAGTGGCTACACCTTC; CDR3aa: CASTLGGDRSGYTF
abundance: -; v_gene: TRBV6-6; d_gene: -; j_gene: TRBJ2-7; CDR3nt: TGTGCCAGCAGTTACTCGATGGGGGACTCCCACGAGCAGTACTTC; CDR3aa: CASSYSMGDSHEQYF
abundance: -; v_gene: TRBV12-3/TRBV12-4; d_gene: -; j_gene: TRBJ1-1; CDR3nt: TGTGCCAGCAGTTTAGAGTCGGGGACCCAAGCAGCTTTCTTT; CDR3aa: CASSLESGTQAAFF
abundance: -; v_gene: TRBV7-6; d_gene: TRBD1; j_gene: TRBJ2-7; CDR3nt: TGTGCCAGCAGCTTAGAAGACAGGGGAGGCTACGAGCAGTACTTC; CDR3aa: CASSLEDRGGYEQYF
abundance: -; v_gene: TRBV18; d_gene: TRBD1; j_gene: TRBJ2-4; CDR3nt: TGTGCCAGCTCACCATGGACAGGGGAGGGAAACATTCAGTACTTC; CDR3aa: CASSPWTGEGNIQYF
abundance: -; v_gene: TRBV20-1; d_gene: -; j_gene: TRBJ2-1; CDR3nt: TGCAGTGCTAGAGATGAGACAGGACAAACTCCAAAAGCCTACAATGAGCAGTTCTTC; CDR3aa: CSARDETGQTPKAYNEQFF
abundance: -; v_gene: TRBV12-3/TRBV12-4; d_gene: TRBD2; j_gene: TRBJ2-1; CDR3nt: TGTGCCACAGGGACTAGCGGGGCCAGCTCCTACAATGAGCAGTTCTTC; CDR3aa: CATGTSGASSYNEQFF
abundance: -; v_gene: TRBV12-3/TRBV12-4; d_gene: TRBD1; j_gene: TRBJ1-2; CDR3nt: TGTGCCAGCAGCCCTCAAGGAGAGGGACAGGGGGGCCGTGGCTACACCTTC; CDR3aa: CASSPQGEGQGGRGYTF
abundance: few; v_gene: TRBV7-3; d_gene: TRBD1; j_gene: TRBJ1-1; CDR3nt: TGTGCCAGCAGCCCACAGGGGGAGAGCTTCGGGACTGAAGCTTTCTTT; CDR3aa: CASSPQGESFGTEAFF
abundance: -; v_gene: TRBV20-1; d_gene: -; j_gene: TRBJ2-7; CDR3nt: TGCAGTGCTCAATCTAGCATAGACGAGCAGTACTTC; CDR3aa: CSAQSSIDEQYF
abundance: -; v_gene: TRBV28; d_gene: TRBD2; j_gene: TRBJ2-6; CDR3nt: TGTGCCAGCAGTTTTCGCGCGGGAGTTACGGGGGCCAACGTCCTGACTTTC; CDR3aa: CASSFRAGVTGANVLTF
abundance: few; v_gene: TRBV29-1; d_gene: -; j_gene: TRBJ2-7; CDR3nt: TGCAGCGTTGAACTTTTGGACAGCTACGAGCAGTACTTC; CDR3aa: CSVELLDSYEQYF
abundance: -; v_gene: TRBV4-1; d_gene: -; j_gene: TRBJ2-5; CDR3nt: TGCGCCAGCAGCCATCCCGGTACAAGGCAGGGCTTCCAAGAGACCCAGTACTTC; CDR3aa: CASSHPGTRQGFQETQYF
abundance: -; v_gene: TRBV12-3/TRBV12-4; d_gene: -; j_gene: TRBJ1-2; CDR3nt: TGTGCCAGCAGTTTTGCGGGGACGGGAAACTATGGCTACACCTTC; CDR3aa: CASSFAGTGNYGYTF
abundance: few; v_gene: TRBV20-1; d_gene: TRBD2; j_gene: TRBJ2-1; CDR3nt: TGCAGTGCTTCGGGACTAGCGGGAGTTTTGTCCTACAATGAGCAGTTCTTC; CDR3aa: CSASGLAGVLSYNEQFF
abundance: few; v_gene: TRBV6-2/TRBV6-3; d_gene: TRBD1; j_gene: TRBJ2-5; CDR3nt: TGTGCCAGCAGCCCCGGGACAGGGGGGGGCGAGACCCAGTACTTC; CDR3aa: CASSPGTGGGETQYF
abundance: few; v_gene: TRBV20-1; d_gene: TRBD2; j_gene: TRBJ2-5; CDR3nt: TGCAGTGCTAGAGACTTGGGGACTAGCGGAAAAGAGACCCAGTACTTC; CDR3aa: CSARDLGTSGKETQYF
abundance: -; v_gene: TRBV20-1; d_gene: TRBD2; j_gene: TRBJ2-1; CDR3nt: TGCAGTGCTAATGCGGGAGACTCCTACAATGAGCAGTTCTTC; CDR3aa: CSANAGDSYNEQFF
abundance: many; v_gene: TRBV20-1; d_gene: TRBD2; j_gene: TRBJ2-3; CDR3nt: TGCAGTGCTAGAGATCAGGGACTAGCGGGAGCGGATACGCAGTATTTT; CDR3aa: CSARDQGLAGADTQYF
abundance: once; v_gene: TRBV15; d_gene: -; j_gene: TRBJ2-1; CDR3nt: TGTGCCACCAGCAGAGATGGGGACGCCTACAATGAGCAGTTCTTC; CDR3aa: CATSRDGDAYNEQFF
abundance: once; v_gene: TRBV29-1; d_gene: TRBD2; j_gene: TRBJ2-5; CDR3nt: TGCAGCGTTGTATTGCGGGAGCCTACTGAGACCCAGTACTTC; CDR3aa: CSVVLREPTETQYF
abundance: -; v_gene: TRBV29-1; d_gene: -; j_gene: TRBJ2-4; CDR3nt: TGCAGCGTTGGACAGCTAGCCAAAAACATTCAGTACTTC; CDR3aa: CSVGQLAKNIQYF
abundance: few; v_gene: TRBV7-2; d_gene: TRBD1; j_gene: TRBJ1-2; CDR3nt: TGTGCCAGCAGCGGGGGACAGGATTCCCCAGTCATCTATGGCTACACCTTC; CDR3aa: CASSGGQDSPVIYGYTF
abundance: -; v_gene: TRBV7-9; d_gene: TRBD1; j_gene: TRBJ2-1; CDR3nt: TGTGCCAGCAGCTTTACTCCGGGACAGCCTTACCGGGAGCAGTTCTTC; CDR3aa: CASSFTPGQPYREQFF
abundance: -; v_gene: TRBV29-1; d_gene: -; j_gene: TRBJ2-5; CDR3nt: TGCAGCGTTGATGGGAATAGGGAAGAGACCCAGTACTTC; CDR3aa: CSVDGNREETQYF
abundance: -; v_gene: TRBV20-1; d_gene: -; j_gene: TRBJ2-7; CDR3nt: TGCAGTGCTAGAGATAATAGGCTAGCCGAGCAGTACTTC; CDR3aa: CSARDNRLAEQYF
abundance: -; v_gene: TRBV10-3; d_gene: -; j_gene: TRBJ1-2; CDR3nt: TGTGCCATCATGCCAACTCGGGCCCTAAACTATGGCTACACCTTC; CDR3aa: CAIMPTRALNYGYTF
abundance: -; v_gene: TRBV9; d_gene: TRBD2; j_gene: TRBJ2-1; CDR3nt: TGTGCCAGCAGCGTAGGGGGACTAGCGGGATACAATGAGCAGTTCTTC; CDR3aa: CASSVGGLAGYNEQFF
abundance: -; v_gene: TRBV27; d_gene: -; j_gene: TRBJ1-1; CDR3nt: TGTGCCAGCAGCATTGACGCGAACACTGAAGCTTTCTTT; CDR3aa: CASSIDANTEAFF
abundance: -; v_gene: TRBV20-1; d_gene: TRBD2; j_gene: TRBJ2-3; CDR3nt: TGCAGTGCGGGGACTAGCCAGTACGGGGAGCAGTATTTT; CDR3aa: CSAGTSQYGEQYF
abundance: -; v_gene: TRBV28; d_gene: -; j_gene: TRBJ2-1; CDR3nt: TGTGCCAGCAGGAGTTCGAAGGGGGTAGATGAGCAGTTCTTC; CDR3aa: CASRSSKGVDEQFF
abundance: few; v_gene: TRBV10-2; d_gene: TRBD2; j_gene: TRBJ2-3; CDR3nt: TGCGCCAGCAGCGCGGGACTAGCGGGAACAGATACGCAGTATTTT; CDR3aa: CASSAGLAGTDTQYF
abundance: few; v_gene: TRBV28; d_gene: TRBD2; j_gene: TRBJ2-5; CDR3nt: TGTGCCAGCAGTTTTTTCAGGAGCGGGAGGGAGACCCAGTACTTC; CDR3aa: CASSFFRSGRETQYF
abundance: few; v_gene: TRBV5-1; d_gene: TRBD2; j_gene: TRBJ2-5; CDR3nt: TGCGCCAGCAGCTACCCCCTCCTAGCGGGAGTCACCGAGACCCAGTACTTC; CDR3aa: CASSYPLLAGVTETQYF
abundance: few; v_gene: TRBV20-1; d_gene: -; j_gene: TRBJ2-3; CDR3nt: TGCAGTGCTAGGGGGACCACCCGGAGCACAGATACGCAGTATTTT; CDR3aa: CSARGTTRSTDTQYF
abundance: -; v_gene: TRBV12-5; d_gene: -; j_gene: TRBJ1-1; CDR3nt: TGTGCTAGTGGTCTAGGGGGAACTGAAGCTTTCTTT; CDR3aa: CASGLGGTEAFF
abundance: -; v_gene: TRBV10-3; d_gene: -; j_gene: TRBJ2-1; CDR3nt: TGTGCCATCAGTGAACCCCGTGGGCAGTTCTTC; CDR3aa: CAISEPRGQFF
abundance: many; v_gene: TRBV10-2; d_gene: TRBD1; j_gene: TRBJ2-1; CDR3nt: TGCGCCAGCAGCGGGACAGGGGATAGGTACAATGAGCAGTTCTTC; CDR3aa: CASSGTGDRYNEQFF
abundance: few; v_gene: TRBV15; d_gene: -; j_gene: TRBJ2-7; CDR3nt: TGTGCCACCAGCAGAGATAGGGGCGGGGGCTTCTACGAGCAGTACTTC; CDR3aa: CATSRDRGGGFYEQYF
abundance: -; v_gene: TRBV3-1; d_gene: -; j_gene: TRBJ2-7; CDR3nt: TGTGCCAGCAGCCAAGATCGGCTATTCCATGAGCAGTACTTC; CDR3aa: CASSQDRLFHEQYF
abundance: once; v_gene: TRBV4-2; d_gene: TRBD2; j_gene: TRBJ2-1; CDR3nt: TGTGCCAGCAGCCAAGTAGGACTAGCGGGGGAAAATGAGCAGTTCTTC; CDR3aa: CASSQVGLAGENEQFF
abundance: -; v_gene: TRBV29-1; d_gene: TRBD1; j_gene: TRBJ2-5; CDR3nt: TGCAGCGTTGACCGACAGGGTCTTTACAATGAGCAGTACTTC; CDR3aa: CSVDRQGLYNEQYF
abundance: -; v_gene: TRBV5-1; d_gene: TRBD2; j_gene: TRBJ2-7; CDR3nt: TGCGCCAGCAGCTTGGAGACTAGCGCCCCCTACGAGCAGTACTTC; CDR3aa: CASSLETSAPYEQYF
abundance: few; v_gene: TRBV7-6; d_gene: -; j_gene: TRBJ1-4; CDR3nt: TGTGCCAGCAGCCCCAGGGGCGGAGAAAAACTGTTTTTT; CDR3aa: CASSPRGGEKLFF
abundance: -; v_gene: TRBV28; d_gene: TRBD2; j_gene: TRBJ2-2; CDR3nt: TGTGCCAGCAGTGCTAGCGGGTTATGGAACACCGGGGAGCTGTTTTTT; CDR3aa: CASSASGLWNTGELFF